Following are 32 T cell receptor beta chains from one sample sequenced in a study of cytomegalovirus exposure and HLA in healthy donors. Primers: 60 Vbeta forward and 13 Jbeta reverse. Some clones are missing from TCRdb's copy, which holds only in-frame ones; the method was immunoSEQ multiplex PCR. Among approximately 180,000 clones listed, more than 9.5% were seen once. The sequenced sample was PBMCs. The receptors were gathered from a man over 45 in good health and CMV-seropositive.

The chain has TRBV11-1 and TRBJ1-1, with D perhaps TRBD1 (6 bases). The V and J ends lost 5 bases and 0 bases respectively, with 10 bases between them. The CDR3 has 14 amino acids. Germline loops: CDR1 SGHAT, CDR2 FQDESV (reference sequence). The CDR3 region is CASSKGQLNTEAFF. The CDR3 region has the DNA TGTGCCAGCAGCAAAGGACAGTTGAACACTGAAGCTTTCTTT.

The rearrangement uses TRBV21-1 and TRBJ1-5; TRBD1, the D gene given by the table, was not confirmed from the DNA. TRBV21-1 is recorded as a pseudogene. This CDR3 is built from 15 residues. CDR3 amino acids: CASSKKTVGDQPQHF. The CDR3 bases are TGTGCCAGCAGCAAAAAAACGGTAGGGGATCAGCCCCAGCATTTT.

The rearrangement links TRBV6-6 to TRBJ2-3; TRBD2 matches at 10 bases. Germline V gene sequence: CDR1 MNHNY, CDR2 SVGAGI (reference sequence). The CDR3 sequence is 16 residues long. J was trimmed by 1 base and V by 6 bases; bases with no gene match: 7. CDR3 sequence (DNA): TGTGCCAGCAGCCCCAATCTAGCGGGGGGCACAGATACGCAGTATTTT. As protein: CASSPNLAGGTDTQYF.

This clone was seen a few times. V and J are TRBV11-3 and TRBJ2-7; 7 bases line up with TRBD1. This CDR3 contains 16 residues. The junction had 13 bases not matched to a gene; V was cut back by 3 bases and J by 5 bases. Looked up from germline, CDR1 is SGHNT and CDR2 is YENEEA. The CDR3 protein is CASSLARTGLPHEQYF. CDR3 DNA sequence: TGTGCCAGCAGCTTGGCTCGGACAGGCCTCCCCCACGAGCAGTACTTC.

The chain couples TRBV9 to TRBJ1-2; no reliable D call. Trimming left V 0 bases short and J 6 bases short, with 15 bases between. Germline V gives CDR1 SGDLS, CDR2 YYNGEE. The CDR3 sequence is 15 residues long. The DNA of the CDR3 is TGTGCCAGCAGCGTAGACCCGACGGGTGTCCATGGCTACACCTTC. Its translation is CASSVDPTGVHGYTF.

The chain carries TRBV10-3 and TRBJ1-6; 10 nucleotides agree with TRBD1. The germline V gene has CDR1 ENHRY and CDR2 SYGVKD. CDR3 size: 13 residues. J was trimmed by 10 bases and V by 7 bases; bases with no gene match: 4. CDR3 region: CAIKGTGESPLHF. The CDR3 DNA reads as TGTGCCATCAAAGGGACAGGGGAATCACCCCTCCACTTT.

As concerns this clone: The junction differs from germline at one of its ends, possibly a read error. The V gene is TRBV5-6, the J gene TRBJ2-4, with D perhaps TRBD1 (6 bases). Germline V gives CDR1 SGHDT, CDR2 YYEEEE. The CDR3 runs to 15 residues. For the CDR3, the DNA is TGTGCCAGCAGCCCTTTCACCAGGGGCAAAAACATTCGGTACTTC. Protein sequence: CASSPFTRGKNIRYF.

This rearrangement joins TRBV19 to TRBJ2-7, with 8 bases that match TRBD1. Germline V CDR1 and CDR2: LNHDA, SQIVND (reference sequence). Losses at the gene ends were 5 bases for V and 0 bases for J; bases not matched to a gene: 6. CDR3 size: 15 residues. The CDR3: CASSSGQGSSYEQYF. CDR3 sequence (DNA): TGTGCCAGTAGTTCCGGACAGGGCAGCTCCTACGAGCAGTACTTC.

The CDR3 sequence is CASSDAAGGFDEQFF. Written as DNA, the CDR3 is TGTGCCAGCAGCGACGCTGCGGGGGGGTTTGATGAGCAGTTCTTC. The rearrangement joins TRBV7-2 to TRBJ2-1; TRBD2 aligns across 9 bases. Unmatched junction bases numbered 10, after V lost 5 bases and J lost 8 bases. In germline, CDR1 is SGHTA, CDR2 FQGNSA. The CDR3 length is 15 residues. Combining the CDR3 with reference TRBV7-2 and TRBJ2-1 gives the whole variable domain GAGVSQSPSNKVTEKGKDVELRCDPISGHTALYWYRQSLGQGLEFLIYFQGNSAPDKSGLPSDRFSAERTGGSVSTLTIQRTQQEDSAVYLCASSDAAGGFDEQFFGPGTRLTVL.

This clone was seen a handful of times. This rearrangement joins TRBV5-6 to TRBJ1-1; D unclear. Germline V lookup: CDR1 SGHDT, CDR2 YYEEEE. The CDR3 is 14 residues long. The V end was cut by 1 base, the J end by 3 bases, with 10 bases between. This CDR3 is CASSLQLRDTEAFF. DNA of the CDR3: TGTGCCAGCAGCTTGCAGCTACGGGACACTGAAGCTTTCTTT.

The chain has TRBV5-6 and TRBJ1-5, with 10 bases fitting TRBD1. Per the germline V gene, CDR1 is SGHDT and CDR2 is YYEEEE. Unmatched junction bases numbered 0, after V lost 0 bases and J lost 6 bases. This CDR3 is 14 amino acids long. DNA for the CDR3: TGTGCCAGCAGCTTGGGGACAGGGGGTCAGCCCCAGCATTTT. This sequence encodes CASSLGTGGQPQHF.

This clone was counted only a few times. A read error may account for a junction end that differs from germline. The chain carries TRBV19 and TRBJ2-5; TRBD2 might be the D (6 bases). CDR1 and CDR2 (germline): LNHDA, SQIVND (reference sequence). The CDR3 has 17 amino acids. CDR3: CASSMLASAVRKEAQYF. CDR3 sequence (DNA): TGTGCCAGTAGTATGCTGGCTAGCGCGGTTCGTAAAGAGGCCCAGTACTTC.

The chain uses TRBV15 and TRBJ2-5; 8 positions match TRBD1. The CDR3 is 16 residues long. Germline loops: CDR1 LNHNV, CDR2 YYDKDF (reference sequence). The J segment lost 4 bases and the V segment lost 3 bases, leaving 10 bases of the junction unmatched. This CDR3 is CATSRPTGVWGETQYF. As DNA, the CDR3 is TGTGCCACCAGCAGGCCGACAGGGGTGTGGGGAGAGACCCAGTACTTC.

The V and J genes are TRBV4-2 and TRBJ1-1; D ambiguous. Per the germline V gene, CDR1 is LGHNA and CDR2 is YNFKEQ. The length of the CDR3 is 15 residues. V lost 0 bases and J 7 bases, leaving 15 bases between the germline ends. Written as DNA, the CDR3 is TGTGCCAGCAGCCAAGATTTCGTCGGGAGGGTTGAAGCTTTCTTT. Amino acids: CASSQDFVGRVEAFF.

The chain recombines TRBV7-8 with TRBJ1-2; D is possibly TRBD1 (5 bases). The germline V gene encodes CDR1 SGHVS and CDR2 FQNEAQ. V dropped 5 bases and J dropped 4 bases, with 23 bases sitting between them. The CDR3 is 17 amino acids. In nucleotides, the CDR3 is TGTGCCAGCAGCCCCACTGGCGGAGGGGCCAGTGTCTATGGCTACACCTTC. It is translated as CASSPTGGGASVYGYTF.

In its sample, this clone was seen a few times. The J gene is TRBJ1-4, the V gene TRBV15; 8 nucleotides align to TRBD1. Germline lookup yields CDR1 LNHNV and CDR2 YYDKDF (reference sequence). The CDR3 length is 14 residues. V trimming: 4 bases; J trimming: 4 bases; junction bases outside the gene matches: 2. This chain's CDR3 is CATSKTGVNEKLFF. The CDR3 DNA follows: TGTGCCACCAGCAAGACAGGGGTTAATGAAAAACTGTTTTTT. The whole variable domain, remainder taken from reference TRBV15 and TRBJ1-4, is DAMVIQNPRYQVTQFGKPVTLSCSQTLNHNVMYWYQQKSSQAPKLLFHYYDKDFNNEADTPDNFQSRRPNTSFCFLDIRSPGLGDTAMYLCATSKTGVNEKLFFGSGTQLSVL.

A few counts support this clone. The rearrangement uses TRBV6-5 and TRBJ1-2; 7 nucleotides align to TRBD1. This CDR3 is built from 13 residues. The junction had 7 bases not matched to a gene; V was cut back by 7 bases and J by 5 bases. CDR1 and CDR2 from the germline V gene are MNHEY and SVGAGI. Written as DNA, the CDR3 is TGTGCCAGCACCGAAAACAGGGGATATGGCTACACCTTC. Residues: CASTENRGYGYTF.

This clone has more than one count but fewer than ten. The chain couples TRBV4-3 to TRBJ2-7, with D maybe TRBD2 (7 bases). The CDR3 has 14 amino acids. Germline-derived CDR1 and CDR2 are LGHNA and YSLEER. The V gene lost 0 bases and the J gene lost 4 bases, with 10 bases spanning the gap. The CDR3 sequence: CASSQEEGGYEQYF. The CDR3, as DNA: TGCGCCAGCAGCCAAGAAGAGGGGGGGTACGAGCAGTACTTC.

This clone was counted between two and nine times. The V call is TRBV5-1, the J call TRBJ1-4; 9 positions match TRBD1. CDR3 length: 14 amino acids. Germline V gene lookup returns CDR1 SGHRS and CDR2 YFSETQ. V was clipped by 3 bases and J by 6 bases; unmatched bases: 3. Here the CDR3 DNA reads TGCGCCAGCAGCTCGGGGGACAGGGATGAAAAACTGTTTTTT. The encoded protein is CASSSGDRDEKLFF.

This clone was recorded a few times. The same CDR3 also results from other DNA sequences found in this sample. V gene TRBV19 combines with J gene TRBJ1-2, with unresolved D. Trimming stripped 7 bases from V and 6 bases from J, with 21 bases between. Per the germline V gene, CDR1 is LNHDA and CDR2 is SQIVND (reference sequence). The CDR3 is made up of 15 amino acids. CDR3 residues: CASMKDGGLKDGYTF. The CDR3, as DNA: TGTGCCAGTATGAAAGACGGCGGATTAAAAGATGGCTACACCTTC.

This chain uses TRBV6-5 with TRBJ2-1; 9 nucleotides match TRBD2. Germline lookup yields CDR1 MNHEY and CDR2 SVGAGI. With V trimmed by 3 bases and J by 6 bases, 6 bases remained unmatched. The CDR3 has 15 residues. The CDR3 DNA reads TGTGCCAGCAGTTATGCGGGGGGGATTGGCAATGAGCAGTTCTTC. It is translated as CASSYAGGIGNEQFF.

This clone has only a few counts. The gene calls are TRBV6-5 and TRBJ2-7, with 9 bases identical to TRBD1. Germline loops: CDR1 MNHEY, CDR2 SVGAGI. Unmatched junction bases numbered 6, after V lost 6 bases and J lost 6 bases. CDR3 size: 13 residues. The CDR3 nucleotides are TGTGCCAGCAGGGACAGGGGAAGGTCCGAGCAGTACTTC. Translation: CASRDRGRSEQYF.

This clone appeared once. The chain is built from TRBV28 and TRBJ2-6; D unresolved. Germline CDR1 MDHEN, CDR2 SYDVKM. This CDR3 is 13 amino acids long. V lost 7 bases, J lost 4 bases, and 8 bases lay in between. In DNA form, the CDR3 reads TGTGCCAGCATCTCCCCCGGGGCCAACGTCCTGACTTTC. It translates to CASISPGANVLTF.

The sample holds a few counts of this clone. The chain links TRBV6-5 to TRBJ1-1; D is possibly TRBD1 (6 bases). Per the germline V gene, CDR1 is MNHEY and CDR2 is SVGAGI. V was shortened by 7 bases and J by 0 bases, with 9 bases between the two germline ends. CDR3 size: 13 residues. The CDR3 region is CASTDRMNTEAFF. CDR3 coding DNA: TGTGCCAGCACCGACAGGATGAACACTGAAGCTTTCTTT.

The chain uses TRBV11-3 and TRBJ2-3, with a weak D call TRBD2 (6 bases). The germline gives CDR1 SGHNT, CDR2 YENEEA. This CDR3 spans 16 amino acids. V lost 4 bases and J lost 2, with 16 bases in between. As DNA, the CDR3 is TGTGCCAGCAGCTCTCGGGGGATCTTCCTCACAGATACGCAGTATTTT. Translated, it gives CASSSRGIFLTDTQYF.

The sample holds a few counts of this clone. The chain combines TRBV6-1 with TRBJ1-3; maybe TRBD1 (5 bases). V was trimmed by 1 base and J by 2 bases, leaving 12 bases between them. The CDR3 extends over 16 amino acids. CDR1 is MNHNS and CDR2 is SASEGT in the germline V gene. The DNA for the CDR3 is TGTGCCAGCAGTGAAGTCATGGGGCTTACTGGAAACACCATATATTTT. It yields the protein CASSEVMGLTGNTIYF.

This clone appeared a few times. The rearrangement links TRBV30 to TRBJ1-1; 7 nucleotides match TRBD1. CDR1 GTSNPN and CDR2 SVGIG come from the germline V gene (reference sequence). The CDR3 has 15 amino acids. The ends lost 0 bases at V and 3 bases at J; junction bases unmatched: 7. The CDR3, as DNA: TGTGCCTGGAGTGTAACGGCAGGGGGGCACACTGAAGCTTTCTTT. It encodes CAWSVTAGGHTEAFF.

This clone was observed a handful of times. The chain uses TRBV5-4 and TRBJ1-2; D gene unclear. There are 14 residues in the CDR3. V gave up 0 bases and J gave up 7 bases, with 13 bases separating them. Germline CDR1 reads SGHNT; CDR2 reads YYREEE (reference sequence). CDR3 bases: TGTGCCAGCAGCTTGGAGGAGGGCCGGCGTGGCTACACCTTC. This encodes CASSLEEGRRGYTF.

This clone was seen a handful of times. The V and J genes are TRBV5-6 and TRBJ1-1; D perhaps matches TRBD1 (5 bases). The CDR3 extends over 13 amino acids. V was trimmed by 4 bases and J by 0 bases, leaving 7 bases between them. Germline V CDR1 and CDR2: SGHDT, YYEEEE. CDR3 in amino acids: CASSRQMNTEAFF. Here the CDR3 DNA reads TGTGCCAGCAGCAGACAGATGAACACTGAAGCTTTCTTT. Drawing the rest from reference TRBV5-6 and TRBJ1-1, the complete variable domain is DAGVTQSPTHLIKTRGQQVTLRCSPKSGHDTVSWYQQALGQGPQFIFQYYEEEERQRGNFPDRFSGHQFPNYSSELNVNALLLGDSALYLCASSRQMNTEAFFGQGTRLTVV.

This clone was seen a few times. This chain joins TRBV7-9 and TRBJ1-2; maybe TRBD1 (5 bases). This CDR3 has 14 residues. Trimming removed 4 bases from V and 5 bases from J, with 14 bases in between. Germline CDR1 reads SEHNR; CDR2 reads FQNEAQ (reference sequence). In nucleotides, the CDR3 is TGTGCCAGCAGCTCCCAGGGAGGAGTTTATGGCTACACCTTC. It codes for CASSSQGGVYGYTF.

This clone was counted only a few times. V usage is TRBV4-3 and J usage is TRBJ2-1; 7 bases fit TRBD1. Per germline, CDR1 LGHNA and CDR2 YSLEER. The CDR3 length is 15 residues. J gave up 7 bases and V 0 bases, and 6 bases lay outside the gene matches. CDR3 in amino acids: CASSQERQGDNEQFF. DNA for the CDR3: TGCGCCAGCAGCCAAGAGAGACAGGGTGATAATGAGCAGTTCTTC.

This clone was observed a handful of times. The chain carries TRBV7-6 and TRBJ1-2; D uncertain. V was pared by 5 bases and J by 0 bases, with 13 bases between. The CDR3 covers 15 residues. Looked up from germline, CDR1 is SGHVS and CDR2 is FNYEAQ. The DNA of the CDR3 is TGTGCCAGCAGCGATAACAGAGACCCTAACTATGGCTACACCTTC. Its protein is CASSDNRDPNYGYTF. The full variable domain, with the rest looked up from reference TRBV7-6 and TRBJ1-2, is GAGVSQSPRYKVTKRGQDVALRCDPISGHVSLYWYRQALGQGPEFLTYFNYEAQQDKSGLPNDRFSAERPEGSISTLTIQRTEQRDSAMYRCASSDNRDPNYGYTFGSGTRLTVV.